This is a list of T cell receptor beta chains from one sample in a study of blood T cell repertoires in COVID-19. Assay: immunoSEQ multiplex PCR; the TCRdb copy retains only in-frame clones and omits some. The sample records thousands of clones, 60% to 80% being singletons. Material for sequencing was peripheral blood. Receptor source: a man aged 60 to 69 with acute or convalescent COVID-19. CDR3s include the opening cysteine and the closing phenylalanine or tryptophan. Fields, in order: D gene, clone size, J gene, V gene, CDR3 DNA, CDR3 protein. A D gene is named only where the DNA matches it firmly. Clone size is stated in some rows and not others, as once, few, many or a class when expanded.

D: TRBD2
size: .
J: TRBJ2-1
V: TRBV6-5
DNA: TGTGCCAGCAGTTACTCGACTCTAGCGGGAGGGAATGAGCAGTTCTTC
CDR3: CASSYSTLAGGNEQFF

D: .
size: .
J: TRBJ1-6
V: TRBV7-6
DNA: TGTGCCAGCAGCTCTTCGGCCCAGGGCTCACCCCTCCACTTT
CDR3: CASSSSAQGSPLHF

D: .
size: .
J: TRBJ2-1
V: TRBV20-1
DNA: TGCAGTGCTAGAGATGGTCGGGGGCAGTTCTTC
CDR3: CSARDGRGQFF

D: .
size: .
J: TRBJ1-4
V: TRBV7-8
DNA: TGTGCCAGCAGCGAGACTGCAACTAATGAAAAACTGTTTTTT
CDR3: CASSETATNEKLFF

D: TRBD1
size: .
J: TRBJ1-5
V: TRBV24-1
DNA: TGTGCCACCAGTGAGGGACAGGGAAGCAATCAGCCCCAGCATTTT
CDR3: CATSEGQGSNQPQHF

D: TRBD2
size: .
J: TRBJ2-2
V: TRBV9
DNA: TGTGCCAGCAGCGTAGCGGGAGGTTTTGCCGGGGAGCTGTTTTTT
CDR3: CASSVAGGFAGELFF

D: TRBD1
size: .
J: TRBJ1-2
V: TRBV14
DNA: TGTGCCAGCAGCCGTGCGGGACAGAGCCTCTATGGCTACACCTTC
CDR3: CASSRAGQSLYGYTF

D: .
size: .
J: TRBJ1-2
V: TRBV4-3
DNA: TGCGCCAGCAGCCAAGCTGTTTCCAACTATGGCTACACCTTC
CDR3: CASSQAVSNYGYTF

D: TRBD2
size: once
J: TRBJ2-7
V: TRBV9
DNA: TGTGCCAGCAGCTCCGGATCTGAGCGGGAAACCTACGAGCAGTACTTC
CDR3: CASSSGSERETYEQYF

D: .
size: .
J: TRBJ2-1
V: TRBV7-2
DNA: TGTGCCAGCAGCTTAGCCACAGCAATCCTCAACAATGAGCAGTTCTTC
CDR3: CASSLATAILNNEQFF

D: TRBD2
size: once
J: TRBJ2-2
V: TRBV19
DNA: TGTGCCAGTAGTAGAGCGGGAAGAGCGAACACCGGGGAGCTGTTTTTT
CDR3: CASSRAGRANTGELFF

D: TRBD1
size: once
J: TRBJ1-4
V: TRBV18
DNA: TGTGCCAGCTCACCACCGGAGGGGGCGAGTGAAAAACTGTTTTTT
CDR3: CASSPPEGASEKLFF

D: TRBD2
size: .
J: TRBJ2-1
V: TRBV6-2/TRBV6-3
DNA: TGTGCCAGCAGTTACTCTTCCGGGACTAGAAAATACAATGAGCAGTTCTTC
CDR3: CASSYSSGTRKYNEQFF

D: .
size: .
J: TRBJ1-2
V: TRBV7-2
DNA: TGTGCCAGCAGCTTAAATGCGGACTATGGCTACACCTTC
CDR3: CASSLNADYGYTF

D: TRBD1
size: medium-sized
J: TRBJ1-1
V: TRBV6-5
DNA: TGTGCCAGCAGGGGAGGGACAGGGACGAACACTGAAGCTTTCTTT
CDR3: CASRGGTGTNTEAFF

D: .
size: .
J: TRBJ2-7
V: TRBV10-2
DNA: TGCGCCAGCAGTGAGACGGGAGCAATCATCTACGAGCAGTACTTC
CDR3: CASSETGAIIYEQYF

D: TRBD2
size: .
J: TRBJ2-1
V: TRBV9
DNA: TGTGCCAGCAGCGTAGACCTAGCGGTCTCCTACAATGAGCAGTTCTTC
CDR3: CASSVDLAVSYNEQFF

D: .
size: .
J: TRBJ1-1
V: TRBV12-3/TRBV12-4
DNA: TGTGCCAGCAGCTGGGCCCTTTCCACTGAAGCTTTCTTT
CDR3: CASSWALSTEAFF

D: TRBD1
size: .
J: TRBJ2-7
V: TRBV7-9
DNA: TGTGCCAGCAGCTTGACCGGGACAGGAACCTACGAGCAGTACTTC
CDR3: CASSLTGTGTYEQYF

D: .
size: medium-sized
J: TRBJ1-6
V: TRBV27
DNA: TGTGCCAGCAGTTCCGCGTCGGATTCACCCCTCCACTTT
CDR3: CASSSASDSPLHF

D: .
size: .
J: TRBJ2-7
V: TRBV27
DNA: TGTGCCAGCAGTTTTAGGGGGCGGGATGAGCAGTACTTC
CDR3: CASSFRGRDEQYF

D: .
size: .
J: TRBJ1-1
V: TRBV21-1
DNA: TGTGCCAGCAGCCCTTCAGGGGCGTCATGTGACACTGAAGCTTTCTTT
CDR3: CASSPSGASCDTEAFF

D: .
size: .
J: TRBJ2-1
V: TRBV19
DNA: TGTGCCAGCGGAGGAACGGGACTGTCTAACAATGAGCAGTTCTTC
CDR3: CASGGTGLSNNEQFF

D: .
size: .
J: TRBJ1-2
V: TRBV7-2
DNA: TGTGCCAGCAGTCCACGGGGGGGCAACTATGGCTACACCTTC
CDR3: CASSPRGGNYGYTF

D: .
size: .
J: TRBJ1-4
V: TRBV6-5
DNA: TGTGCCAGCAGTTATTCCGGGAGCGGAGAAAAACTGTTTTTT
CDR3: CASSYSGSGEKLFF

D: .
size: .
J: TRBJ1-1
V: TRBV7-8
DNA: TGTGCCAGCAGCTACGAGTCGAGGAGCACTGAAGCTTTCTTT
CDR3: CASSYESRSTEAFF

D: TRBD2
size: .
J: TRBJ2-3
V: TRBV6-4
DNA: TGTGCCAGCAGCCTAATAGCGGGGAGCACAGATACGCAGTATTTT
CDR3: CASSLIAGSTDTQYF

D: .
size: .
J: TRBJ1-5
V: TRBV27
DNA: TGTGCCAGCAGCCTGGGGCAGGGGTTCCGTCAGCCCCAGCATTTT
CDR3: CASSLGQGFRQPQHF

D: TRBD1
size: few
J: TRBJ2-2
V: TRBV19
DNA: TGTGCCAGTATAAGGACAGGGAACACCGGGGAGCTGTTTTTT
CDR3: CASIRTGNTGELFF

D: TRBD2
size: .
J: TRBJ2-3
V: TRBV3-1/TRBV3-2
DNA: TGTGCCAGCAGCCTAAAACTAGCGGCCACAGATACGCAGTATTTT
CDR3: CASSLKLAATDTQYF

D: TRBD1
size: .
J: TRBJ2-3
V: TRBV11-2
DNA: TGTGCCAGCAGTCTACAGGGGCAAGGGATAGATACGCAGTATTTT
CDR3: CASSLQGQGIDTQYF

D: TRBD2
size: .
J: TRBJ2-1
V: TRBV19
DNA: TGTGCCAGTAGTGTTAGCGGGAGTCTTGATGAGCAGTTCTTC
CDR3: CASSVSGSLDEQFF

D: .
size: few
J: TRBJ2-3
V: TRBV19
DNA: TGTGCCAGTAGTATAGACAGTTATACGCAGTATTTT
CDR3: CASSIDSYTQYF

D: TRBD2
size: once
J: TRBJ2-1
V: TRBV27
DNA: TGTGCCAGCAGTTTGCAATCAGGGTCTTTGGGAACTAGCGGATCCTACAATGAGCAGTTCTTC
CDR3: CASSLQSGSLGTSGSYNEQFF

D: TRBD1
size: .
J: TRBJ1-1
V: TRBV10-2
DNA: TGCGCCAGCAGTGCACAGGGGGCGACTGAAGCTTTCTTT
CDR3: CASSAQGATEAFF

D: .
size: .
J: TRBJ1-2
V: TRBV5-1
DNA: TGCGCCAGCAGCTTAATCCCGACAGAAAACTATGGCTACACCTTC
CDR3: CASSLIPTENYGYTF

D: TRBD1
size: .
J: TRBJ1-5
V: TRBV28
DNA: TGTGCCAGCTGTTCGGGACAGGGGGCAGGTCAGCCCCAGCATTTT
CDR3: CASCSGQGAGQPQHF

D: .
size: .
J: TRBJ2-7
V: TRBV3-1/TRBV3-2
DNA: TGTGCCAGCAGCCAGGGACAAATGCAGTACTTC
CDR3: CASSQGQMQYF

D: .
size: .
J: TRBJ2-7
V: TRBV12-3/TRBV12-4
DNA: TGTGCCAGCAGATTGGAGGACCTCCACGAGCAGTACTTC
CDR3: CASRLEDLHEQYF

D: .
size: .
J: TRBJ1-1
V: TRBV7-8
DNA: TGTGCCAGCAGCTTAGCGGGCAGTCCGAACACTGAAGCTTTCTTT
CDR3: CASSLAGSPNTEAFF

D: .
size: .
J: TRBJ2-3
V: TRBV6-5
DNA: TGTGCCAGCGCACAGGCCCCGGGCACAGATACGCAGTATTTT
CDR3: CASAQAPGTDTQYF

D: TRBD1
size: .
J: TRBJ2-3
V: TRBV29-1
DNA: TGCAGCGTCCCACAGGGGCGAGATACGCAGTATTTT
CDR3: CSVPQGRDTQYF

D: .
size: .
J: TRBJ1-1
V: TRBV12-5
DNA: TGTGCTAGTGGTCCAGAGACAGCTATGAACACTGAAGCTTTCTTT
CDR3: CASGPETAMNTEAFF

D: TRBD2
size: .
J: TRBJ2-1
V: TRBV2
DNA: TGTGCCAGCGGGAGGTGGCGGGGGAACTACAATGAGCAGTTCTTC
CDR3: CASGRWRGNYNEQFF

D: .
size: .
J: TRBJ2-7
V: TRBV11-2
DNA: TGTGCCAGCAGCTTAGAAAGGCAGGTGGGTGAGCAGTACTTC
CDR3: CASSLERQVGEQYF

D: .
size: few
J: TRBJ1-6
V: TRBV7-9
DNA: TGTGCCAGCAGCTCGAAGGGGAGGTCGGATTCACCCCTCCACTTT
CDR3: CASSSKGRSDSPLHF

D: TRBD1
size: .
J: TRBJ2-2
V: TRBV7-3
DNA: TGTGCCAGCAGTCTATCCCGGGACAGGGGGACCGGGGAGCTGTTTTTT
CDR3: CASSLSRDRGTGELFF

D: TRBD2
size: .
J: TRBJ2-5
V: TRBV9
DNA: TGTGCCAGCAGCTATAGCGGGGGGATGGGAGAGACCCAGTACTTC
CDR3: CASSYSGGMGETQYF

D: TRBD1
size: .
J: TRBJ1-2
V: TRBV5-4
DNA: TGTGCCAGCAGAACAGGGGGGCACTATGGCTACACCTTC
CDR3: CASRTGGHYGYTF

D: .
size: .
J: TRBJ1-5
V: TRBV2
DNA: TGTGCCAGCACTGGGGGGGCCGGGGATCAGCCCCAGCATTTT
CDR3: CASTGGAGDQPQHF

D: TRBD1
size: .
J: TRBJ2-1
V: TRBV30
DNA: TGTGCCTGTAACAGGGGGCGGGTAGGGAATGAGCAGTTCTTC
CDR3: CACNRGRVGNEQFF

D: TRBD1
size: .
J: TRBJ2-7
V: TRBV19
DNA: TGTGCCAGTAGTATAGCCGCTTGGACAGGGTCCCACGAGCAGTACTTC
CDR3: CASSIAAWTGSHEQYF

D: TRBD2
size: few
J: TRBJ2-1
V: TRBV10-3
DNA: TGTGCCATCAGTGAATATTGGCTAGCGGCATACAATGAGCAGTTCTTC
CDR3: CAISEYWLAAYNEQFF